The rows below give T cell receptor beta chains drawn from one sample of a study of blood T cell repertoires in COVID-19. Profiling relied on immunoSEQ multiplex PCR, and the TCRdb table lists in-frame clones only, not all of them. The table records about 75,000 clones, approximately 87% of them present only once. The sequencing sample was made of peripheral blood. The receptors were sampled from a human donor in a cohort sampled during active COVID-19. Each CDR3 is given with its conserved first and last residue. D genes are given only for firm matches. Clone sizes are given selectively: once, few, many, or a class where the clone is expanded.

J gene	clone size	CDR3 length	D gene	V gene	CDR3 protein	CDR3 DNA
TRBJ1-6	.	14	.	TRBV3-1/TRBV3-2	CASSQDIPNSPLHF	TGTGCCAGCAGCCAAGATATTCCCAATTCACCCCTCCACTTT
TRBJ2-3	.	13	.	TRBV6-5	CASSYSKLDTQYF	TGTGCCAGCAGTTACTCGAAGCTTGATACGCAGTATTTT
TRBJ2-1	few	17	.	TRBV7-9	CASSPSSSASTYNEQFF	TGTGCCAGCAGCCCGTCTTCTAGCGCATCCACCTACAATGAGCAGTTCTTC
TRBJ2-3	once	14	TRBD1	TRBV6-5	CASSSGQGTDTQYF	TGTGCCAGCAGTTCGGGACAGGGTACAGATACGCAGTATTTT
TRBJ2-7	.	13	.	TRBV27	CASSFSRRNEQYF	TGTGCCAGCAGTTTTAGTCGCAGGAACGAGCAGTACTTC
TRBJ2-7	.	13	.	TRBV12-3/TRBV12-4	CASSLVRGYEQYF	TGTGCCAGCAGTTTAGTCCGGGGCTACGAGCAGTACTTC
TRBJ2-3	.	12	.	TRBV9	CASSTMPDTQYF	TGTGCCAGCAGCACAATGCCGGATACGCAGTATTTT
TRBJ1-6	.	15	.	TRBV5-4	CASSFGQGSNSPLHF	TGTGCCAGCAGCTTCGGGCAGGGATCAAATTCACCCCTCCACTTT
TRBJ2-7	.	14	.	TRBV9	CASSVGSRSYEQYF	TGTGCCAGCAGCGTAGGTAGCCGCTCCTACGAGCAGTACTTC
TRBJ2-1	.	15	TRBD2	TRBV28	CASIPGLAGIYEQFF	TGTGCCAGCATCCCGGGACTAGCGGGAATCTATGAGCAGTTCTTC
TRBJ2-3	.	15	.	TRBV7-2	CASSLARLQTDTQYF	TGTGCCAGCAGCTTAGCGCGGCTACAAACAGATACGCAGTATTTT
TRBJ2-5	once	15	.	TRBV9	CASSLGGAPGETQYF	TGTGCCAGCAGCCTGGGCGGGGCGCCCGGGGAGACCCAGTACTTC
TRBJ2-7	.	15	TRBD1	TRBV11-2	CASSLGQGKFYEQYF	TGTGCCAGCAGCCTAGGACAGGGAAAATTCTACGAGCAGTACTTC
TRBJ1-2	.	11	.	TRBV19	CASRTDYGYTF	TGTGCCAGTAGGACAGACTATGGCTACACCTTC
TRBJ2-5	.	15	TRBD2	TRBV6-2/TRBV6-3	CASSYAGGSVETQYF	TGTGCCAGCAGTTACGCGGGAGGGAGCGTGGAGACCCAGTACTTC
TRBJ1-2	few	13	.	TRBV30	CAWTLLANYGYTF	TGTGCCTGGACCTTATTAGCTAACTATGGCTACACCTTC
TRBJ2-3	.	14	TRBD1	TRBV7-2	CASSFQGGADTQYF	TGTGCCAGCAGCTTTCAAGGGGGCGCAGATACGCAGTATTTT
TRBJ1-5	.	14	.	TRBV6-5	CASLGQISNQPQHF	TGTGCCAGCTTGGGGCAGATTAGCAATCAGCCCCAGCATTTT
TRBJ1-2	few	15	TRBD1	TRBV4-1	CASSPRQGASYGYTF	TGCGCCAGCAGCCCGCGACAGGGGGCAAGCTATGGCTACACCTTC
TRBJ2-1	.	13	.	TRBV10-2	CASSPTGFNEQFF	TGCGCCAGCAGTCCTACAGGGTTCAATGAGCAGTTCTTC
TRBJ2-1	few	14	TRBD2	TRBV5-1	CASNPSGGVSEQFF	TGCGCCAGCAATCCTAGCGGGGGGGTTTCTGAGCAGTTCTTC
TRBJ2-1	.	14	.	TRBV7-8	CASSLNRGSNEQFF	TGTGCCAGCAGCTTAAACCGGGGTTCCAATGAGCAGTTCTTC
TRBJ2-1	.	15	.	TRBV4-1	CASSQGAGPYNEQFF	TGCGCCAGCAGCCAAGGCGCAGGTCCTTACAATGAGCAGTTCTTC
TRBJ2-1	.	16	TRBD2	TRBV25-1	CASSLSEGGTYNEQFF	TGTGCCAGCAGCCTATCGGAGGGAGGGACCTACAATGAGCAGTTCTTC
TRBJ2-1	.	13	.	TRBV19	CASSRSVAVKQFF	TGTGCCAGTAGCCGATCCGTGGCTGTTAAGCAGTTCTTC
TRBJ2-7	.	13	.	TRBV29-1	CSVGGGSNYEQYF	TGCAGCGTTGGAGGTGGGTCTAACTACGAGCAGTACTTC
TRBJ1-2	.	15	.	TRBV5-4	CASSSRTDANYGYTF	TGTGCCAGCAGCTCCCGGACAGACGCTAACTATGGCTACACCTTC
TRBJ1-5	.	17	TRBD1	TRBV28	CASSFPPRTGYNQPQHF	TGTGCCAGCAGTTTTCCCCCCCGGACAGGGTACAATCAGCCCCAGCATTTT
TRBJ2-7	.	15	TRBD2	TRBV19	CASSPQGLARNEQYF	TGTGCCAGTAGTCCCCAGGGACTAGCAAGGAACGAGCAGTACTTC
TRBJ1-1	.	12	TRBD1	TRBV6-5	CASRQGQGEAFF	TGTGCCAGCAGACAGGGACAGGGGGAAGCTTTCTTT
TRBJ2-5	.	14	.	TRBV9	CASSETPGQETQYF	TGTGCCAGCAGCGAAACACCAGGGCAAGAGACCCAGTACTTC
TRBJ2-5	.	16	TRBD2	TRBV11-1	CASSLARARGVETQYF	TGTGCCAGCAGCTTAGCCCGAGCACGGGGGGTAGAGACCCAGTACTTC
TRBJ2-4	.	16	.	TRBV3-1/TRBV3-2	CASSHGGGIAKNIQYF	TGTGCCAGCAGCCACGGGGGAGGCATAGCCAAAAACATTCAGTACTTC
TRBJ2-1	.	16	.	TRBV7-8	CASSLVGGIGNNEQFF	TGTGCCAGCAGCTTAGTTGGAGGTATAGGGAACAATGAGCAGTTCTTC
TRBJ2-5	.	13	.	TRBV6-6	CASSSTGTETQYF	TGTGCCAGCAGTAGTACAGGGACGGAGACCCAGTACTTC